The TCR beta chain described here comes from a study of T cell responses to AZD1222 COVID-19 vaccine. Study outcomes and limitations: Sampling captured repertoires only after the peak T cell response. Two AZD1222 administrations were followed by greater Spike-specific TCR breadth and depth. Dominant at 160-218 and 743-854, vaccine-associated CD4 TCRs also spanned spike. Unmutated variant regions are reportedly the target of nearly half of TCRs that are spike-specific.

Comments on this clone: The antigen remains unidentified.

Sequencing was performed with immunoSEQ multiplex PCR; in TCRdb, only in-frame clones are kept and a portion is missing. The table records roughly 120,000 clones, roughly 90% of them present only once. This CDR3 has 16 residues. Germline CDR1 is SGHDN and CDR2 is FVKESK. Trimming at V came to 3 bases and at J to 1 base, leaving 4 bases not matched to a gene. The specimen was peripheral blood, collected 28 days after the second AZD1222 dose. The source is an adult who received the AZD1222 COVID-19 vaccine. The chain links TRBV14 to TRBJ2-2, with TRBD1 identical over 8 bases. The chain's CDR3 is CASSHRQGRNTGELFF. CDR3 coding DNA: TGTGCCAGCAGCCACAGACAGGGGAGGAACACCGGGGAGCTGTTTTTT.